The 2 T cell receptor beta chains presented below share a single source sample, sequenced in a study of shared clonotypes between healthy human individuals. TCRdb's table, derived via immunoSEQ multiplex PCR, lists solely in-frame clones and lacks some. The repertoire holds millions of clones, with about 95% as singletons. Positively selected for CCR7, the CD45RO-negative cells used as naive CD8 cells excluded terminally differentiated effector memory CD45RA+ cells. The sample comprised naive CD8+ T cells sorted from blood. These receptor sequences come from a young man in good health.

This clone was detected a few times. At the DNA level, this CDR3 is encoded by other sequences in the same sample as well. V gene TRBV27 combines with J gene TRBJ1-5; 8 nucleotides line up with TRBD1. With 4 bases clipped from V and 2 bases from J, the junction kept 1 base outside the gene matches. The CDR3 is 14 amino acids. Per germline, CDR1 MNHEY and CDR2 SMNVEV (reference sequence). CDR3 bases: TGTGCCAGCAGTTCGACAGGGGGCAATCAGCCCCAGCATTTT. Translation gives CASSSTGGNQPQHF.

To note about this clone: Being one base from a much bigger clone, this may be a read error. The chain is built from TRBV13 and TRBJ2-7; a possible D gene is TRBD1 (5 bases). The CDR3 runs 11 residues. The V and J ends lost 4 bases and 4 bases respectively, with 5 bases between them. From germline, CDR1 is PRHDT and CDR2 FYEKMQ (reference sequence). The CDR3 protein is CASSSGYEQYF. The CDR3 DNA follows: TGTGCCAGCAGCTCAGGGTACGAGCAGTACTTC.